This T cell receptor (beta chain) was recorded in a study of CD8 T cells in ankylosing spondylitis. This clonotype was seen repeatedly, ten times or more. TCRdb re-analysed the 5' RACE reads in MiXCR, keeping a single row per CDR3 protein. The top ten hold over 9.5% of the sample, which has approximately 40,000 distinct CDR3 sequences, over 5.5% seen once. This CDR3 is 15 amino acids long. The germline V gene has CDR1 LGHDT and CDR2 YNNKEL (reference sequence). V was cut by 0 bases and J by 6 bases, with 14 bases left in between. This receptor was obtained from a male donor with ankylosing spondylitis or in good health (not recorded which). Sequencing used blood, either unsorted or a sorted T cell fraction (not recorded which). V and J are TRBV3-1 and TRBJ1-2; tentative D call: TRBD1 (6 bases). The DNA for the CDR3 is TGTGCCAGCAGCCAAGATTCCCTGCAGGGGAATGGCTACACCTTC. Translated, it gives CASSQDSLQGNGYTF.